One sample yielded the 32 T cell receptor beta chains listed below, sequenced in a study of response to subunit inactivated influenza vaccine. TCRdb fed the RT-PCR reads into MiXCR, producing one record per CDR3 protein. The table includes some 500,000 distinct CDR3 sequences, approximately 15% detected once. Specimen: CD4+ T cells sorted from PBMCs, collected 23 to 25 months after vaccination. Source of these receptors: a man aged 45-69 years who received an inactivated influenza vaccine.

The chain has TRBV5-5 and TRBJ2-4; no clear D gene. The CDR3 has 15 amino acids. Germline lookup yields CDR1 SGHKS and CDR2 YYEKEE (reference sequence). V was trimmed by 0 bases and J by 1 base, leaving 8 bases between them. Written as DNA, the CDR3 is TGTGCCAGCAGCTTGGTGTCCGAGGCCAAAAACATTCAGTACTTC. It translates to CASSLVSEAKNIQYF.

Only a few counts were recorded for this clonotype. J is TRBJ2-2 and V is TRBV12-3 or TRBV12-4, with 7 bases matching TRBD2. This CDR3 is built from 17 residues. Losses at the gene ends were 6 bases for V and 3 bases for J; bases not matched to a gene: 13. This CDR3 reads CASSKIVTGGYTGELFF. The DNA for the CDR3 is TGTGCCAGCAGCAAAATTGTCACGGGAGGTTACACCGGGGAGCTGTTTTTT.

This sequence joins TRBV6-1 and TRBJ2-7; perhaps TRBD2 as D (6 bases). Per the germline V gene, CDR1 is MNHNS and CDR2 is SASEGT. There are 15 residues in the CDR3. V lost 6 bases and J 2 bases, leaving 17 bases between the germline ends. CDR3 loop: CASSSPSGGTYEQYF. The DNA for the CDR3 is TGTGCCAGCAGCTCCCCAAGTGGGGGGACCTACGAGCAGTACTTC.

This clonotype was observed at least ten times. This rearrangement joins TRBV27 to TRBJ2-1; a weak D match, TRBD2 (6 bases). The CDR3 covers 11 residues. Trimming pared 6 bases from V and 8 bases from J, leaving 8 bases between. Germline assignment: CDR1 MNHEY and CDR2 SMNVEV (reference sequence). In DNA, the CDR3 is TGTGCCAGCAGGCTAGCGTATGAGCAGTTCTTC. Translating it yields CASRLAYEQFF.

This clonotype was seen more than once but under ten times. This chain uses TRBV20-1 with TRBJ1-5; tentatively, D is TRBD1 (6 bases). V lost 5 bases and J lost 5, with 16 bases in between. CDR3 length equals 14 residues. Looked up from germline, CDR1 is DFQATT and CDR2 is SNEGSKA (reference sequence). The CDR3 loop is CSARRGGPYQPQHF. The CDR3 coding sequence is TGCAGTGCTCGACGAGGGGGGCCGTATCAGCCCCAGCATTTT.

This clonotype was observed at least ten times. This rearrangement joins TRBV7-9 to TRBJ1-5; D unclear. This CDR3 is 12 amino acids long. The ends were cut back, 1 base at V and 7 bases at J, with 5 bases in the middle. CDR1 and CDR2 (germline): SEHNR, FQNEAQ (reference sequence). The CDR3 nucleotides are TGTGCCAGCAGCTTAGATAGGCAGCCCCAGCATTTT. Translated, it gives CASSLDRQPQHF.

This clonotype was recorded at least ten times. V is TRBV2 and J is TRBJ2-1; TRBD1 agrees at 7 bases. This CDR3 has 17 amino acids. With 2 bases clipped from V and 3 bases from J, the junction kept 10 bases outside the gene matches. Germline CDR1 SNHLY, CDR2 FYNNEI. In DNA form, the CDR3 reads TGTGCCAGCAGTGAAAGTCTGGGACAGTCCATCTACAATGAGCAGTTCTTC. Its translation: CASSESLGQSIYNEQFF.

This clonotype showed up just a few times. The chain couples TRBV27 to TRBJ2-1; TRBD2 agrees at 8 bases. V lost 2 bases to trimming and J lost 6 bases; unmatched junction nucleotides: 12. Per germline, CDR1 MNHEY and CDR2 SMNVEV (reference sequence). There are 17 residues in the CDR3. The CDR3 sequence is CASSLLQTSGRINEQFF. CDR3 sequence (DNA): TGTGCCAGCAGTTTACTTCAAACTAGCGGTAGAATCAATGAGCAGTTCTTC.

The table lists this clonotype with a few counts. V gene TRBV27 combines with J gene TRBJ1-2, with 7 positions matching TRBD1. Unmatched junction bases numbered 6, after V lost 5 bases and J lost 0 bases. The CDR3 extends over 15 amino acids. From germline, CDR1 is MNHEY and CDR2 SMNVEV (reference sequence). CDR3 in amino acids: CASSPRTGANYGYTF. The CDR3 DNA follows: TGTGCCAGCAGTCCGCGGACAGGAGCTAACTATGGCTACACCTTC.

This clonotype occurred a few times. The V and J genes are TRBV29-1 and TRBJ1-2; D gene uncertain. Germline-derived CDR1 and CDR2 are SQVTM and ANQGSEA. This CDR3 contains 11 residues. V was trimmed by 4 bases and J by 7 bases, leaving 10 bases between them. The CDR3 region is CSVAASGGYTF. The DNA of the CDR3 is TGCAGCGTTGCGGCTTCAGGTGGCTACACCTTC.

This clonotype was counted at least ten times. This chain links TRBV7-9 with TRBJ2-2; D might be TRBD2 (5 bases). Trimming took 9 bases from V and 1 from J, leaving 6 bases between them. In germline, CDR1 is SEHNR, CDR2 FQNEAQ (reference sequence). The CDR3 sequence is 12 residues long. For the CDR3, the DNA is TGTGCCAGTAGCGAGAACACCGGGGAGCTGTTTTTT. It translates to CASSENTGELFF.

The V call is TRBV5-6, the J call TRBJ1-2; TRBD1 might be the D (6 bases). V was cut by 3 bases and J by 4 bases, with 16 bases left in between. Germline-derived CDR1 and CDR2 are SGHDT and YYEEEE. CDR3 size: 15 residues. CDR3 loop: CASSSFGGASYGYTF. CDR3 DNA: TGTGCCAGCAGCTCCTTCGGGGGGGCTTCCTATGGCTACACCTTC.

The chain has TRBV29-1 and TRBJ2-7; TRBD2 agrees at 11 bases. V was pared by 4 bases and J by 2 bases, with 13 bases of the junction left unmatched. The length of the CDR3 is 17 residues. CDR1 is SQVTM, CDR2 ANQGSEA, per germline. DNA for the CDR3: TGCAGCGTTGCCCTCCCCCTTAGCGGGAGGGTGGCCTACGAGCAGTACTTC. This encodes CSVALPLSGRVAYEQYF.

This clonotype was detected only a few times. The rearrangement uses TRBV5-1 and TRBJ2-1, with 10 bases matching TRBD2. From germline, CDR1 is SGHRS and CDR2 YFSETQ. Trimming at V came to 0 bases and at J to 9 bases, leaving 6 bases not matched to a gene. This CDR3 is 15 amino acids long. This CDR3 reads CASSLERGGLSEQFF. CDR3 nucleotide sequence: TGCGCCAGCAGCTTGGAGCGGGGGGGCTTGAGTGAGCAGTTCTTC. The full variable domain, with the rest looked up from reference TRBV5-1 and TRBJ2-1, is KAGVTQTPRYLIKTRGQQVTLSCSPISGHRSVSWYQQTPGQGLQFLFEYFSETQRNKGNFPGRFSGRQFSNSRSEMNVSTLELGDSALYLCASSLERGGLSEQFFGPGTRLTVL.

The chain combines TRBV4-2 with TRBJ2-2, with TRBD2 identical over 16 bases. This CDR3 is 21 amino acids long. Per the germline V gene, CDR1 is LGHNA and CDR2 is YNFKEQ. V shed 2 bases and J 5 bases; nucleotides not matched to a gene: 14. CDR3 loop: CASSQNHGTSGGALWTGELFF. The CDR3 DNA sequence: TGTGCCAGCAGCCAAAATCACGGGACTAGCGGGGGGGCGTTGTGGACCGGGGAGCTGTTTTTT.

This clonotype was counted only a few times. CDR3 nucleotide sequence: TGTGCCAGCAGTTACTCGTCAGGGTCCGATGAAAAACTGTTTTTT. This encodes CASSYSSGSDEKLFF. V usage is TRBV6-5 and J usage is TRBJ1-4, with TRBD1 as a possible D gene (5 bases). Per the germline V gene, CDR1 is MNHEY and CDR2 is SVGAGI. V was shortened by 0 bases and J by 6 bases, with 11 bases between the two germline ends. This CDR3 contains 15 residues.

This clonotype was detected ten times or more. V is TRBV4-2 and J is TRBJ2-7, with 9 bases identical to TRBD2. Trimming took 5 bases from V and 4 from J; bases not matched to a gene: 12. The CDR3 sequence is 16 residues long. The germline gives CDR1 LGHNA, CDR2 YNFKEQ. In DNA, the CDR3 is TGTGCCAGCAGCTCATCCCCCAGCGGGGGGAAATACGAGCAGTACTTC. Its translation is CASSSSPSGGKYEQYF.

To note about this clonotype: A read error is possible here, since a much larger clone lies one base away. The genes are TRBV6-5 and TRBJ1-2; D is undetermined. The CDR3 covers 13 residues. The germline V and J ends were trimmed by 0 bases and 4 bases, with 6 bases remaining between them. Germline-derived CDR1 and CDR2 are MNHEY and SVGAGI. The CDR3 nucleotides are TGTGCCAGCAGTTACTCAGAGTCCTATGGCTACACCTTC. It yields the protein CASSYSESYGYTF.

The chain is built from TRBV6-1 and TRBJ1-4; 9 nucleotides agree with TRBD1. The V and J ends lost 9 bases and 8 bases, in that order; junction bases with no gene match: 7. CDR3 length: 13 amino acids. Germline V gene data show CDR1 as MNHNS and CDR2 as SASEGT. CDR3 sequence reads: CASRGQGGEKLFF. The CDR3 DNA reads as TGTGCCAGTAGGGGACAGGGTGGAGAAAAACTGTTTTTT.

This clonotype was counted between two and nine times. The rearrangement links TRBV12-3 or TRBV12-4 to TRBJ2-1; perhaps TRBD2 as D (6 bases). The CDR3 length is 13 residues. Trimming shortened V by 6 bases and J by 6 bases, and 12 bases separated the two germline ends. The CDR3 nucleotides are TGTGCCAGCAGGGGACTGCTCCGCAATGAGCAGTTCTTC. It translates to CASRGLLRNEQFF.

This clonotype has more than one count but fewer than ten. The genes are TRBV10-3 and TRBJ2-3; 9 bases map to TRBD2. Per the germline V gene, CDR1 is ENHRY and CDR2 is SYGVKD. The trim removed 10 bases at V and 4 bases at J, leaving 9 bases unmatched. The CDR3 runs 14 residues. CDR3 DNA: TGTGCCACCCTCGGCGGGGGGGCATCAGATACGCAGTATTTT. Amino acid sequence: CATLGGGASDTQYF.

This clonotype was counted between two and nine times. This chain links TRBV20-1 with TRBJ2-7, with 10 nucleotides matching TRBD1. Germline V gene data show CDR1 as DFQATT and CDR2 as SNEGSKA (reference sequence). V lost 0 bases and J lost 5; bases outside the gene matches: 7. The CDR3 spans 15 residues. The CDR3 region is CSARDSGTGVDEQYF. DNA of the CDR3: TGCAGTGCTAGAGATTCCGGGACAGGGGTCGACGAGCAGTACTTC.

The CDR3 region has the DNA TGTGCCAGCAGGACGACAGGGAGAGAGACCCAGTACTTC. Encoded protein: CASRTTGRETQYF. The chain recombines TRBV6-1 with TRBJ2-5; 7 bases match TRBD1. J was trimmed by 4 bases and V by 6 bases; bases with no gene match: 5. The CDR3 runs 13 residues. CDR1 MNHNS and CDR2 SASEGT come from the germline V gene.

This clonotype was recorded a few times. J is TRBJ2-6 and V is TRBV6-2 or TRBV6-3; D perhaps matches TRBD2 (6 bases). The V end lost 9 bases, the J end lost 0 bases, and 21 bases lay between the germline ends. Germline-derived CDR1 and CDR2 are MNHEY and SVGEGT. CDR3 length equals 18 residues. In DNA form, the CDR3 reads TGTGCCAGTTACGCTCCGGGACTGCGAGTCTCTGGGGCCAACGTCCTGACTTTC. Translation: CASYAPGLRVSGANVLTF.

A few counts support this clonotype. The chain combines TRBV20-1 with TRBJ2-5, with a tentative D call TRBD1 (6 bases). Germline values: CDR1 DFQATT, CDR2 SNEGSKA (reference sequence). The CDR3 runs 14 residues. V was trimmed by 6 bases and J by 1 base, leaving 15 bases between them. The CDR3 is CSASPRGFQETQYF. The CDR3 nucleotides are TGCAGTGCGAGCCCCAGGGGTTTCCAAGAGACCCAGTACTTC.

The rearrangement joins TRBV28 to TRBJ1-6; TRBD1 might be the D (6 bases). CDR3 length: 15 amino acids. Germline V gives CDR1 MDHEN, CDR2 SYDVKM. The V gene lost 2 bases and the J gene lost 7 bases, with 12 bases spanning the gap. For the CDR3, the DNA is TGTGCCAGCAGTTTAAATCAGGGGATCAATTCACCCCTCCACTTT. It yields the protein CASSLNQGINSPLHF.

This chain uses TRBV6-2 or TRBV6-3 with TRBJ1-6, with D unresolved. CDR1 is MNHEY, CDR2 SVGEGT, per germline. V dropped 5 bases and J dropped 13 bases, with 18 bases sitting between them. The CDR3 loop spans 14 amino acids. The CDR3 sequence is CASSQLSGSLPLHF. In DNA, the CDR3 is TGTGCCAGCAGTCAGTTATCGGGCAGTCTGCCCCTCCACTTT.

A few counts support this clonotype. The J gene is TRBJ1-1, the V gene TRBV7-3; 8 bases are a match to TRBD1. The length of the CDR3 is 13 residues. Germline CDR1 and CDR2: SGHTA and FQGTGA. The ends lost 5 bases at V and 4 bases at J; junction bases unmatched: 3. The CDR3, as DNA: TGTGCCAGCAGCGCTGGACAGGGCACTGAAGCTTTCTTT. It codes for CASSAGQGTEAFF. The full variable domain, completed using reference TRBV7-3 and TRBJ1-1, is GAGVSQTPSNKVTEKGKYVELRCDPISGHTALYWYRQSLGQGPEFLIYFQGTGAADDSGLPNDRFFAVRPEGSVSTLKIQRTERGDSAVYLCASSAGQGTEAFFGQGTRLTVV.

This clonotype turned up a few times. The V call is TRBV11-2, the J call TRBJ1-1; no reliable D call. Germline-derived CDR1 and CDR2 are SGHAT and FQNNGV. This CDR3 is 16 amino acids long. Trimming pared 6 bases from V and 1 base from J, leaving 18 bases between. The CDR3 loop is CASSRSAFGSNTEAFF. CDR3 bases: TGTGCCAGCAGTCGCTCTGCTTTCGGGTCGAACACTGAAGCTTTCTTT.

The chain joins TRBV20-1 to TRBJ1-1; tentatively, D is TRBD1 (6 bases). Germline CDR1 reads DFQATT; CDR2 reads SNEGSKA (reference sequence). The CDR3 has 13 residues. V lost 3 bases to trimming and J lost 8 bases, with 16 bases between them. CDR3 coding DNA: TGCAGTGCTAGGACTGACAGGAGCATAGAAGCTTTCTTT. Translation gives CSARTDRSIEAFF.

This clonotype was recorded at least ten times. The rearrangement joins TRBV11-2 to TRBJ2-5; weak D call: TRBD2 (5 bases). Germline V gene lookup returns CDR1 SGHAT and CDR2 FQNNGV. The CDR3 runs 16 residues. V lost 3 bases and J 5 bases, leaving 19 bases between the germline ends. The CDR3 nucleotides read TGTGCCAGCAGCTTCAACAGTGATTTGAGGGCTGAGACCCAGTACTTC. This sequence encodes CASSFNSDLRAETQYF.

In the case of this clonotype: The CDR3 ends on some other residue instead of the conserved phenylalanine or tryptophan, so this is likely a read error. This chain joins TRBV6-2 or TRBV6-3 and TRBJ1-5; D is uncertain. Germline CDR1 MNHEY, CDR2 SVGEGT. The V gene lost 0 bases and the J gene lost 3 bases, with 9 bases spanning the gap. CDR3 length: 15 amino acids. The CDR3 reads CASSYSYSANQPQHC. In nucleotides, the CDR3 is TGTGCCAGCAGTTACTCGTACAGCGCCAATCAGCCCCAGCATTGT.